A single sample is the source of the 4 T cell receptor beta chains below, sequenced in a study of control samples from healthy donors and cancer patients. The method was immunoSEQ multiplex PCR; TCRdb's version includes in-frame clones alone and lacks a portion of them. The table includes some 410,000 clones, around nine tenths detected once. Specimen: PBMCs. The receptors here all came from a man aged 35 to 55 with head and neck cancer.

The rearrangement joins TRBV15 to TRBJ2-5, with 9 nucleotides matching TRBD2. V lost 0 bases, J lost 1 base, and 3 bases stayed unmatched. The CDR3 extends over 16 amino acids. The germline gives CDR1 LNHNV, CDR2 YYDKDF (reference sequence). The CDR3 is CATSRESGGFQETQYF. CDR3 in DNA: TGTGCCACCAGCAGAGAAAGCGGGGGGTTCCAAGAGACCCAGTACTTC.

This clone was counted once. The V call is TRBV7-3, the J call TRBJ1-5, with D hard to call. Germline-derived CDR1 and CDR2 are SGHTA and FQGTGA. This CDR3 contains 14 residues. Trimming took off 8 bases at V and 0 bases at J, with 11 bases between the two ends. DNA of the CDR3: TGTGCCAGCTCCCGGGTTTATAGCAATCAGCCCCAGCATTTT. Protein product: CASSRVYSNQPQHF.

The chain is built from TRBV10-3 and TRBJ2-5; D is unclear. Per germline, CDR1 ENHRY and CDR2 SYGVKD. The germline V and J ends were trimmed by 6 bases and 4 bases, with 12 bases remaining between them. The CDR3 spans 13 residues. The CDR3 reads CAIRGPNRETQYF. The CDR3 DNA reads TGTGCCATCAGGGGCCCGAACCGAGAGACCCAGTACTTC.

The chain has TRBV3-1 (or the pseudogene TRBV3-2) and TRBJ2-7, with unresolved D. CDR1 and CDR2 from the germline V gene are LGHDT and YNNKEL (reference sequence). Trimming took 0 bases from V and 1 from J, leaving 13 bases between them. CDR3 length: 16 residues. For the CDR3, the DNA is TGTGCCAGCAGCCAAGATCCGATTCTCCCGTCCTACGAGCAGTACTTC. The encoded protein is CASSQDPILPSYEQYF.